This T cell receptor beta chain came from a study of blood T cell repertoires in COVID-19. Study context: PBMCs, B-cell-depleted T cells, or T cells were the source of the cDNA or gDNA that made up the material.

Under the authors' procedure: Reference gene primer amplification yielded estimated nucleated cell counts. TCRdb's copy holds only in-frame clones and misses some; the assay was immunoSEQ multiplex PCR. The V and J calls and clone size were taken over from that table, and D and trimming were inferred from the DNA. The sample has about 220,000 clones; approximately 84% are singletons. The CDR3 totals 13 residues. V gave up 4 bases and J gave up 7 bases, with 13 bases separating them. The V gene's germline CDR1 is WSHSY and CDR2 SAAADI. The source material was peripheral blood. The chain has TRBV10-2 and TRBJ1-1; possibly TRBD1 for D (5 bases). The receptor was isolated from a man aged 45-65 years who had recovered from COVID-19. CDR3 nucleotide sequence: TGCGCCAGCAGTGTCCTGACCGGGGGTGAAGCTTTCTTT. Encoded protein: CASSVLTGGEAFF.